This T cell receptor beta chain is drawn from a study of cytomegalovirus exposure and HLA in healthy donors. Points from the study as a whole: A few of the chains that were CMV-associated were confirmed in vitro to be specific for CMV antigens. Cytomegalovirus status, reportedly, was diagnosed with high specificity and sensitivity by the classifier.

TCRdb's table, derived via immunoSEQ multiplex PCR, lists solely in-frame clones and lacks some. The sample has about 130,000 clones; roughly 91% are singletons. The trim removed 5 bases at V and 12 bases at J, leaving 14 bases unmatched. The CDR3 sequence is 14 residues long. The germline V gene has CDR1 SGHTA and CDR2 FQGNSA. For this clone: Its antigen is undetermined.

This receptor was taken from a man aged 25 to 45 in good health and CMV-seronegative. This chain joins TRBV7-2 and TRBJ2-7; TRBD1 agrees at 9 bases. Specimen: PBMCs. Here the CDR3 reads CASSPRSGTGFWYF. The CDR3 bases are TGTGCCAGCAGCCCACGATCCGGGACAGGGTTTTGGTACTTC.